The clone carrying this TCR beta chain has a handful of counts. A multiplex PCR was run with 60 Vbeta primers and 13 Jbeta primers. Produced via immunoSEQ multiplex PCR; TCRdb's table is partial and in-frame only. The table lists around 120,000 clones, around 76% of them singletons. This record belongs to a study of cytomegalovirus exposure and HLA in healthy donors. Looked up from germline, CDR1 is SGHAT and CDR2 is FQNNGV. V shed 4 bases, J shed 2 bases, and the junction held 5 bases outside the gene matches. The CDR3 length is 14 residues. Sequenced sample: PBMCs. This TCR came from a man between 60 and 75 years old in good health and CMV-seropositive. V gene TRBV11-2 combines with J gene TRBJ2-7; 7 nucleotides line up with TRBD1. The CDR3 DNA reads as TGTGCCAGCAGCTCTTCGACAGGGCCCTACGAGCAGTACTTC. This gives the protein CASSSSTGPYEQYF.